This entry features one T cell receptor beta chain sequence. The antigen is unknown. Using immunoSEQ multiplex PCR, the repertoire was profiled, and TCRdb retains in-frame clones only, with some absent. The sample lists approximately 70,000 clones, 85% occurring once. The J segment lost 6 bases and the V segment lost 5 bases, leaving 7 bases of the junction unmatched. The CDR3 totals 15 residues. The V gene's germline CDR1 is SEHNR and CDR2 FQNEAQ (reference sequence). This sample was included in a study of T cell responses to AZD1222 COVID-19 vaccine. Study outcomes and limitations: CD4 TCRs associated with vaccination spanned spike, dominating at 160-218 and 743-854. Only a handful of people who got AZD1222 tested seropositive at baseline.

The sample consisted of peripheral blood, taken on day 0 of AZD1222 vaccination. The receptor was derived from an adult in good health. This rearrangement joins TRBV7-9 to TRBJ2-2; 9 bases are shared with TRBD1. This CDR3 is CASSPRDRVAGELFF. CDR3 in DNA: TGTGCCAGCAGCCCCCGGGACAGGGTAGCCGGGGAGCTGTTTTTT.